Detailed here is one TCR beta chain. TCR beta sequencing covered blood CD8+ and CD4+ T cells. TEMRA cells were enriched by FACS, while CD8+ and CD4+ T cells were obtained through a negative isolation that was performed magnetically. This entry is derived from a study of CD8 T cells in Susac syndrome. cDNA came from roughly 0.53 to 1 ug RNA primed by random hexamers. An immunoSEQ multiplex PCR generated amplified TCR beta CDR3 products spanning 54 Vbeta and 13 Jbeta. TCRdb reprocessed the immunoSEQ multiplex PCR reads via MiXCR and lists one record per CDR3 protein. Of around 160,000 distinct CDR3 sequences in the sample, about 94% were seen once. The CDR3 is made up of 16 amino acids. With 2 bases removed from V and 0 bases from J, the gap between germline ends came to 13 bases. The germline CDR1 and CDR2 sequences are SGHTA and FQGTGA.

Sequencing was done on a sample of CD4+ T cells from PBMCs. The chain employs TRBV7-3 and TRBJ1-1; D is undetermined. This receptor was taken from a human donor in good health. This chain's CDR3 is CASSLQPGSMNTEAFF. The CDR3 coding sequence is TGTGCCAGCAGCTTACAACCCGGCAGTATGAACACTGAAGCTTTCTTT.